A selection of T cell receptor beta chains follows, all from one sample in a study of blood T cell repertoires in COVID-19. Clones were read by immunoSEQ multiplex PCR, and TCRdb kept only the in-frame ones, dropping some. This repertoire shows about 160,000 clones, more than 75% found once; its top ten account for under 7%. Sequenced material: peripheral blood. These receptors came from a woman between 50 and 59 years old with COVID-19, enrolled during active disease. Both conserved end residues are part of each CDR3. A D gene is named only where the DNA matches it firmly. Not every row has a clone size; where given, it reads once, few, many or a size class.

few	TRBV23-1	TRBJ1-1	TRBD1	CASKRDSRGRNTEAFF	TGCGCCAGCAAGCGGGACTCCAGGGGGCGGAACACTGAAGCTTTCTTT
.	TRBV5-4	TRBJ1-1	.	CASSLVGSVNTEAFF	TGTGCCAGCAGCTTGGTGGGCTCCGTGAACACTGAAGCTTTCTTT
.	TRBV30	TRBJ1-1	.	CAWSALTGNRQNTEAFF	TGTGCCTGGAGCGCCCTCACAGGGAATCGACAGAACACTGAAGCTTTCTTT
.	TRBV3-1/TRBV3-2	TRBJ2-3	.	CASSQNRVTDTQYF	TGTGCCAGCAGCCAGAACAGGGTCACAGATACGCAGTATTTT
.	TRBV12-2	TRBJ1-5	.	CASRLGTGIQPQHF	TGTGCAAGTCGCTTAGGGACAGGGATACAGCCCCAGCATTTT
.	TRBV27	TRBJ2-6	.	CASSWAGRTPSGANVLTF	TGTGCCAGCAGTTGGGCAGGCCGAACTCCCTCTGGGGCCAACGTCCTGACTTTC
.	TRBV6-2/TRBV6-3	TRBJ1-1	.	CASSPVGAPTEAFF	TGTGCCAGCAGCCCTGTGGGGGCCCCCACTGAAGCTTTCTTT
.	TRBV19	TRBJ1-4	.	CASSTVRDEKLFF	TGTGCCAGTAGTACCGTGAGGGATGAAAAACTGTTTTTT
.	TRBV11-2	TRBJ2-5	TRBD2	CASRNRLAGGPWQETQYF	TGTGCCAGCAGGAATAGACTAGCGGGGGGGCCATGGCAAGAGACCCAGTACTTC
.	TRBV7-2	TRBJ1-1	TRBD1	CASSSPTGEEAFF	TGTGCCAGCAGCTCCCCGACAGGGGAAGAAGCTTTCTTT
.	TRBV5-4	TRBJ2-5	.	CASSLVEVETQYF	TGTGCCAGCAGCTTGGTAGAGGTAGAGACCCAGTACTTC
.	TRBV27	TRBJ2-3	TRBD1	CASSRDPGQRQYF	TGTGCCAGCAGTCGAGACCCGGGACAGAGGCAGTATTTT
.	TRBV3-1/TRBV3-2	TRBJ1-2	.	CASSQGWQGGGYTF	TGTGCCAGCAGCCAAGGTTGGCAGGGTGGCGGCTACACCTTC
.	TRBV9	TRBJ2-1	.	CASSVGSSGSYNEQFF	TGTGCCAGCAGCGTAGGGAGTAGCGGATCCTACAATGAGCAGTTCTTC
.	TRBV30	TRBJ1-3	.	CAWGRVWTGNTIYF	TGTGCCTGGGGCAGGGTTTGGACTGGAAACACCATATATTTT
once	TRBV19	TRBJ1-1	.	CASSGLSATEAFF	TGTGCCAGTAGTGGGCTAAGTGCCACTGAAGCTTTCTTT
once	TRBV9	TRBJ1-2	.	CASSENSNYGYTF	TGTGCCAGCAGCGAGAACAGTAACTATGGCTACACCTTC
.	TRBV10-3	TRBJ1-1	TRBD1	CAIRVDRDDTEAFF	TGTGCCATCAGGGTGGACAGGGACGACACTGAAGCTTTCTTT
.	TRBV27	TRBJ1-2	.	CASSLSPQGLSGYTF	TGTGCCAGCAGTTTATCGCCGCAGGGGCTAAGTGGCTACACCTTC
.	TRBV28	TRBJ1-1	.	CASREQGVTEAFF	TGTGCCAGCCGTGAACAGGGAGTCACTGAAGCTTTCTTT
.	TRBV6-5	TRBJ2-7	TRBD1	CASSFDSGTVNYEQYF	TGTGCCAGCAGTTTTGACTCCGGGACAGTCAACTACGAGCAGTACTTC
.	TRBV7-9	TRBJ2-1	.	CAGGSYNEQFF	TGTGCCGGAGGGAGTTACAATGAGCAGTTCTTC
.	TRBV2	TRBJ2-4	.	CASSEASVFLAKNIQYF	TGTGCCAGCAGTGAAGCATCGGTGTTCCTAGCCAAAAACATTCAGTACTTC
.	TRBV30	TRBJ1-2	.	CAWSPGSGYYGYTF	TGTGCCTGGAGTCCCGGAAGCGGCTACTATGGCTACACCTTC
once	TRBV18	TRBJ1-4	TRBD1	CASSLLGTGSEKLFF	TGTGCCAGCTCACTCCTCGGGACAGGGAGTGAAAAACTGTTTTTT
few	TRBV10-1	TRBJ1-5	.	CARQGYQPQHF	TGCGCCAGGCAGGGGTACCAGCCCCAGCATTTT
.	TRBV2	TRBJ2-1	.	CASTPPSSYNEQFF	TGTGCCAGCACCCCCCCGAGCTCCTACAATGAGCAGTTCTTC
.	TRBV18	TRBJ1-6	TRBD1	CASSQTPGQGVISPLHF	TGTGCCAGCTCACAAACGCCGGGACAGGGGGTCATTTCACCCCTCCACTTT
.	TRBV5-6	TRBJ2-5	.	CASSPGSGGETQYF	TGTGCCAGCAGTCCGGGATCGGGTGGGGAGACCCAGTACTTC
few	TRBV20-1	TRBJ2-6	.	CSASADSGANVLTF	TGCAGTGCTAGTGCAGACTCTGGGGCCAACGTCCTGACTTTC
.	TRBV5-1	TRBJ2-3	.	CASNGGGAGTDTQYF	TGCGCCAGCAATGGTGGCGGGGCGGGCACAGATACGCAGTATTTT
.	TRBV11-2	TRBJ1-6	.	CASSRDRSSYNSPLHF	TGTGCCAGCAGCCGAGACAGGAGCTCCTATAATTCACCCCTCCACTTT
.	TRBV11-3	TRBJ1-1	.	CASSLGRGFMNTEAFF	TGTGCCAGCAGCTTAGGCAGGGGATTTATGAACACTGAAGCTTTCTTT
once	TRBV9	TRBJ2-7	TRBD1	CASSDGTASPYEQYF	TGTGCCAGCAGCGACGGGACAGCTTCACCCTACGAGCAGTACTTC
.	TRBV30	TRBJ2-1	.	CAWSVPGQLSYNEQFF	TGTGCCTGGAGTGTACCCGGACAGCTGTCCTACAATGAGCAGTTCTTC
.	TRBV6-5	TRBJ2-1	TRBD2	CASSYGLAGAYNEQFF	TGTGCCAGCAGTTACGGCCTAGCGGGGGCCTACAATGAGCAGTTCTTC
.	TRBV5-5	TRBJ1-2	TRBD1	CASSPGTGDGYTF	TGTGCCAGCAGCCCGGGGACAGGGGATGGCTACACCTTC
once	TRBV13	TRBJ2-7	TRBD1	CASSETGGDYEQYF	TGTGCCAGCAGCGAGACAGGGGGTGATTACGAGCAGTACTTC
.	TRBV14	TRBJ2-5	TRBD2	CASSRRAGGPAETQYF	TGTGCCAGCAGCCGACGAGCGGGGGGGCCCGCAGAGACCCAGTACTTC
.	TRBV2	TRBJ2-7	TRBD2	CASSEARGTGESYEQYF	TGTGCCAGCAGTGAAGCGCGGGGGACGGGGGAGTCCTACGAGCAGTACTTC
.	TRBV10-3	TRBJ2-1	.	CAISGQGYNEQFF	TGTGCCATCAGTGGGCAGGGCTACAATGAGCAGTTCTTC
.	TRBV5-1	TRBJ2-3	TRBD1	CASSSYRGPDTQYF	TGCGCCAGCAGCTCGTACAGGGGGCCAGATACGCAGTATTTT
.	TRBV19	TRBJ2-5	TRBD2	CASSATSGDQETQYF	TGTGCCAGTAGTGCGACTAGCGGAGACCAAGAGACCCAGTACTTC
once	TRBV24-1	TRBJ2-7	.	CATSAPVAGHYEQYF	TGTGCCACCAGTGCCCCGGTGGCAGGTCACTACGAGCAGTACTTC
.	TRBV9	TRBJ2-1	TRBD1	CASSARQGHEQFF	TGTGCCAGCAGCGCACGACAGGGGCATGAGCAGTTCTTC
.	TRBV21-1	TRBJ2-7	.	CASSKVCDLLTYEQYF	TGTGCCAGCAGCAAAGTGTGCGACTTGCTAACCTACGAGCAGTACTTC
.	TRBV27	TRBJ2-3	.	CASGGTAIGDTQYF	TGTGCCAGCGGGGGGACCGCCATCGGGGATACGCAGTATTTT